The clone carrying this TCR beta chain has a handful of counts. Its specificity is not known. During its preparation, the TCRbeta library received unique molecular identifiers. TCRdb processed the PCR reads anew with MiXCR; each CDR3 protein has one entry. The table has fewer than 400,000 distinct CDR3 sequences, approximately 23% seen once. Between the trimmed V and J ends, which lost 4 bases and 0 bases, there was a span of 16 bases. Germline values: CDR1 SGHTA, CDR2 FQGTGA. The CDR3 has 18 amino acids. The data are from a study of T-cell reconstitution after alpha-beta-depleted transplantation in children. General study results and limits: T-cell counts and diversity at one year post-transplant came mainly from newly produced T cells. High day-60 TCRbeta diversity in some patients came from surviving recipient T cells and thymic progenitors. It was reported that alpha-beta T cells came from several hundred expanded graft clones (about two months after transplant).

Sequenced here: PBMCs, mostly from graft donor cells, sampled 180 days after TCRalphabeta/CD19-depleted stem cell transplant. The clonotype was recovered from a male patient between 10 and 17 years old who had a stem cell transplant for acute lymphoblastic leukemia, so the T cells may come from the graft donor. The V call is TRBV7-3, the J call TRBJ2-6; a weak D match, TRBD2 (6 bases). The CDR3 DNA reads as TGTGCCAGCAGCTCCCGGCGGGACCCCTTCTCTGGGGCCAACGTCCTGACTTTC. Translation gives CASSSRRDPFSGANVLTF. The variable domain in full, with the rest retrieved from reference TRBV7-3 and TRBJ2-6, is GAGVSQTPSNKVTEKGKYVELRCDPISGHTALYWYRQSLGQGPEFLIYFQGTGAADDSGLPNDRFFAVRPEGSVSTLKIQRTERGDSAVYLCASSSRRDPFSGANVLTFGAGSRLTVL.